This T cell receptor beta chain was observed in a study of blood T cell repertoires in COVID-19. The table came from immunoSEQ multiplex PCR; TCRdb's copy has only in-frame clones and leaves some out. The repertoire consists of around 200,000 clones, with about 91% occurring once and the leading ten covering around 2%. Germline V lookup: CDR1 SEHNR, CDR2 FQNEAQ (reference sequence). This CDR3 comprises 18 residues. The V segment lost 4 bases and the J segment 5 bases; nucleotides outside the gene matches: 11. This receptor was taken from a woman aged 40 to 50 with acute COVID-19. V gene TRBV7-9 combines with J gene TRBJ2-3; 14 nucleotides align to TRBD2. Sequencing was carried out using PBMCs or T cells enriched from blood (not recorded which). The chain's CDR3 is CASSSPQGTSGSRDTQYF. The CDR3 DNA reads TGTGCCAGCAGCTCGCCACAGGGGACTAGCGGGAGTAGAGATACGCAGTATTTT. The full variable domain, its missing parts supplied by reference TRBV7-9 and TRBJ2-3, is DTGVSQNPRHKITKRGQNVTFRCDPISEHNRLYWYRQTLGQGPEFLTYFQNEAQLEKSRLLSDRFSAERPKGSFSTLEIQRTEQGDSAMYLCASSSPQGTSGSRDTQYFGPGTRLTVL.